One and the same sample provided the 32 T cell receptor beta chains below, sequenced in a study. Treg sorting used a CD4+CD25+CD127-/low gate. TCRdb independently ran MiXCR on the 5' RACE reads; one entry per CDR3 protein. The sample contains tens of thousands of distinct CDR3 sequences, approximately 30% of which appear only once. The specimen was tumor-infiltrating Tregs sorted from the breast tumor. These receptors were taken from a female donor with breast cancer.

The CDR3 sequence: CASSRGQGGYGYTF. The CDR3 DNA follows: TGCGCCAGCAGCCGAGGACAGGGAGGGTATGGCTACACCTTC. The chain recombines TRBV4-1 with TRBJ1-2; TRBD1 matches at 8 bases. The CDR3 runs to 14 residues. Losses at the gene ends were 4 bases for V and 5 bases for J; bases not matched to a gene: 6. The germline gives CDR1 MGHRA, CDR2 YSYEKL.

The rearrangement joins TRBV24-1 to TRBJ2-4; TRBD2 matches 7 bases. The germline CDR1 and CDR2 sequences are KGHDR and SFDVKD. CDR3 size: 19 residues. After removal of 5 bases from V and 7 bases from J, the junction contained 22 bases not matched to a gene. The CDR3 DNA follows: TGTGCCACCAGTGGGAAAAAATCATATGTGGGAGGGCCTGAGAACATTCAGTACTTC. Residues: CATSGKKSYVGGPENIQYF.

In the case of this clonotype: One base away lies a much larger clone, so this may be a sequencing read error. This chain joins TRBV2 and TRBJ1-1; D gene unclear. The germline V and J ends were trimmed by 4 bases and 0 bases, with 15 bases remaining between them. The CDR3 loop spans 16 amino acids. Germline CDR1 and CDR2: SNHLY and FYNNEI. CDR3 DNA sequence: TGTGCCAGCAGTGTAGCGCGTGGCAACGTGAACACTGAAGCTTTCTTT. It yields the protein CASSVARGNVNTEAFF.

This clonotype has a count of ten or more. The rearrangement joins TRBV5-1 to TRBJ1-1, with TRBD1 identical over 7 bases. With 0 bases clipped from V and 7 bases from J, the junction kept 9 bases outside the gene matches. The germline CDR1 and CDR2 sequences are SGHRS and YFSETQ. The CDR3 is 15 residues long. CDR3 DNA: TGCGCCAGCAGCTTGGATCTGACAGGGATCTTTGAAGCTTTCTTT. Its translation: CASSLDLTGIFEAFF.

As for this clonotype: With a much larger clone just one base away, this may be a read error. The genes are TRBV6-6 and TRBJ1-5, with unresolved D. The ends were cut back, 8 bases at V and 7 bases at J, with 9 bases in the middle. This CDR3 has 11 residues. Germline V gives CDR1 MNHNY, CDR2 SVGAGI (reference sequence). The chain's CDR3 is CASGEEQPQHF. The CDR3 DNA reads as TGTGCCAGCGGGGAGGAGCAGCCCCAGCATTTT.

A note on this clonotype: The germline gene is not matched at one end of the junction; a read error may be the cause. The CDR3 nucleotides are TGTGCCAGCAAAAAGGAAATGAACACTGAAGCTCTCTTT. It translates to CASKKEMNTEALF. The gene calls are TRBV2 and TRBJ1-1; D unresolved. This CDR3 has 13 residues. The germline gives CDR1 SNHLY, CDR2 FYNNEI. Looking up the rest from reference TRBV2 and TRBJ1-1 gives the full variable domain: EPEVTQTPSHQVTQMGQEVILRCVPISNHLYFYWYRQILGQKVEFLVSFYNNEISEKSEIFDDQFSVERPDGSNFTLKIRSTKLEDSAMYFCASKKEMNTEALFGQGTRLTVV.

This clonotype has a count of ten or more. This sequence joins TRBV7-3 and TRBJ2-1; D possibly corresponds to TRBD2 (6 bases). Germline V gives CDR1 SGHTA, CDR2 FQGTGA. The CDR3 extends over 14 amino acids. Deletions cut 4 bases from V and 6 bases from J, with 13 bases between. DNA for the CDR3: TGTGCCAGCAGCTCCCAGGGACTCCTCAATGAGCAGTTCTTC. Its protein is CASSSQGLLNEQFF.

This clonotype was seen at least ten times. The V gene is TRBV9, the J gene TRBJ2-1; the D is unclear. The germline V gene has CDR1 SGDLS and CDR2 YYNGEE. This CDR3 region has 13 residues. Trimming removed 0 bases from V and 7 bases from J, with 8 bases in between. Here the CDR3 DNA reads TGTGCCAGCAGCGTAGCGGGCATAAATGAGCAGTTCTTC. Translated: CASSVAGINEQFF. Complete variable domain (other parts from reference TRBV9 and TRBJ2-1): DSGVTQTPKHLITATGQRVTLRCSPRSGDLSVYWYQQSLDQGLQFLIQYYNGEERAKGNILERFSAQQFPDLHSELNLSSLELGDSALYFCASSVAGINEQFFGPGTRLTVL.

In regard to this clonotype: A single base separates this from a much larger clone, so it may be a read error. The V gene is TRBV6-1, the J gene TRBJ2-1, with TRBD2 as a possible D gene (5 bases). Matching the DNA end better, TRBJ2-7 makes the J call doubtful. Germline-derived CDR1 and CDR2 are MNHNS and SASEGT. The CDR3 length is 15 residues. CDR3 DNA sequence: TGTGCCAGCACCACGAGCGGAACTCTCTACAATGAGCAGTACTTC. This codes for CASTTSGTLYNEQYF.

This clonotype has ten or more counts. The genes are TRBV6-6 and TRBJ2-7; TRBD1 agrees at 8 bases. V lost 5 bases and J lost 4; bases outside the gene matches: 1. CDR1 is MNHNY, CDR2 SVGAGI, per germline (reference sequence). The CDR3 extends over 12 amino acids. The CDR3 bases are TGTGCCAGCAGTCGACAGGGGTACGAGCAGTACTTC. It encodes CASSRQGYEQYF.

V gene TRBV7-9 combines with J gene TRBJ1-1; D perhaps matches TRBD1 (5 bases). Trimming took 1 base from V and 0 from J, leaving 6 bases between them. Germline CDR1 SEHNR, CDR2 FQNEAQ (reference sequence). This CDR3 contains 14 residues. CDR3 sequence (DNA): TGTGCCAGCAGCTTAGTGGGGGTGAACACTGAAGCTTTCTTT. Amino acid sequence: CASSLVGVNTEAFF.

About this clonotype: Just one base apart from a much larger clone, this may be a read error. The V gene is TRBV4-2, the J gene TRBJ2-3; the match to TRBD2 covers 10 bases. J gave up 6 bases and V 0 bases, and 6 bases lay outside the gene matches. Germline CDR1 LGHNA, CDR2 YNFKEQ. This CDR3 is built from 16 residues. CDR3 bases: TGTGCCAGCAGCCAAGAACCAGCGGGAGGGCCTGATACGCAGTATTTT. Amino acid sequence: CASSQEPAGGPDTQYF.

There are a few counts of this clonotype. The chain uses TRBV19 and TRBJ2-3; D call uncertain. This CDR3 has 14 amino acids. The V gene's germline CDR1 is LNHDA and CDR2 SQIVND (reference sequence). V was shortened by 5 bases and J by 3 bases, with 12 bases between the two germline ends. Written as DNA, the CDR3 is TGTGCCAGTAGTCTAAACGGTGGGACAGATACGCAGTATTTT. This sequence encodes CASSLNGGTDTQYF. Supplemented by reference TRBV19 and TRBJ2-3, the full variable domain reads DGGITQSPKYLFRKEGQNVTLSCEQNLNHDAMYWYRQDPGQGLRLIYYSQIVNDFQKGDIAEGYSVSREKKESFPLTVTSAQKNPTAFYLCASSLNGGTDTQYFGPGTRLTVL.

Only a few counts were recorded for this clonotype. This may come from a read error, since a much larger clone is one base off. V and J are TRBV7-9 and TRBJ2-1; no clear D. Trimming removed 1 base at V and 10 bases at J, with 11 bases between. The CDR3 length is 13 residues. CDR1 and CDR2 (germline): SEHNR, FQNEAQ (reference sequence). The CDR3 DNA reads TGTGCCAGCAGCTTAGAGACTTGGGAAGAGCAGTTCTTC. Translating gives CASSLETWEEQFF.

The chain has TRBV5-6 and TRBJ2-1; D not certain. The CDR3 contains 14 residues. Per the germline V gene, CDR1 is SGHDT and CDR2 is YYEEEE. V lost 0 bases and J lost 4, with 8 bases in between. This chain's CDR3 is CASSLVSAYNEQFF. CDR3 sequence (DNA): TGTGCCAGCAGCTTGGTGTCAGCTTACAATGAGCAGTTCTTC.

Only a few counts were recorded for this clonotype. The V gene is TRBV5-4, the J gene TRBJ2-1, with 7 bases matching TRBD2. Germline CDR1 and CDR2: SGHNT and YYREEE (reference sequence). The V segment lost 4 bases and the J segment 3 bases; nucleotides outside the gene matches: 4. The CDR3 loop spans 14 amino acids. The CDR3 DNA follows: TGTGCCAGCAGCCCAGGACTAGACTACAATGAGCAGTTCTTC. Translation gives CASSPGLDYNEQFF.

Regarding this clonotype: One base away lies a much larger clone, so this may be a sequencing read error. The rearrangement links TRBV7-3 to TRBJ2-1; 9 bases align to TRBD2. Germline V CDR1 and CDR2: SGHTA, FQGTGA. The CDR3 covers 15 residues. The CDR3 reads CASSLIAGVGNELFF. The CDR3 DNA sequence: TGTGCCAGCAGCTTAATAGCGGGAGTTGGGAATGAGCTGTTCTTC.

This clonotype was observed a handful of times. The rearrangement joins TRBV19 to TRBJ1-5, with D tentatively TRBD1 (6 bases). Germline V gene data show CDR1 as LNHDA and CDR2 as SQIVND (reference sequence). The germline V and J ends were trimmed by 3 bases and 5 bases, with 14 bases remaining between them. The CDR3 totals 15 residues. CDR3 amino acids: CASSISGRGYQPQHF. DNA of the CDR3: TGTGCCAGTAGTATTTCGGGCAGGGGTTATCAGCCCCAGCATTTT.

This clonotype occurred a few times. The CDR3 nucleotides read TGTGCCAGCAGCTCGAGGCGGGACAGGGGTCAGCCCCAGCATTTT. Translating it yields CASSSRRDRGQPQHF. The rearrangement joins TRBV21-1 to TRBJ1-5; the table's TRBD1 call for D was not verified on the DNA. TRBV21-1 has pseudogene status. There are 15 residues in the CDR3.

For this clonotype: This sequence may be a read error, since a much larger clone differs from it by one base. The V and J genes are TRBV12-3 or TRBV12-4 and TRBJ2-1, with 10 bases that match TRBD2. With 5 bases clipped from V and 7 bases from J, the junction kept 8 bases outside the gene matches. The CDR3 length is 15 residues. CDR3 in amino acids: CASSPTSGTRNEQFF. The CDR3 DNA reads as TGTGCCAGCAGTCCTACTAGCGGGACCAGGAATGAGCAGTTCTTC.

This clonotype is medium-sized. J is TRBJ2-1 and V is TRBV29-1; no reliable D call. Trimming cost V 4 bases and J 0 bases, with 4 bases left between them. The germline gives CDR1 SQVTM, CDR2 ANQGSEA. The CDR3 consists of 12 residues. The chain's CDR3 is CSVGDSYNEQFF. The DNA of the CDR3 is TGCAGCGTTGGAGACTCCTACAATGAGCAGTTCTTC.

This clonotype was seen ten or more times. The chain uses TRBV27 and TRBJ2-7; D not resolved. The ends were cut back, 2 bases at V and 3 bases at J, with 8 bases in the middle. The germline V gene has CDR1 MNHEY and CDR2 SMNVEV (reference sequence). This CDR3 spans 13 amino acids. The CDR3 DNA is TGTGCCAGCAGTTTAGCGGATAGCTACGAGCAGTACTTC. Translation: CASSLADSYEQYF.

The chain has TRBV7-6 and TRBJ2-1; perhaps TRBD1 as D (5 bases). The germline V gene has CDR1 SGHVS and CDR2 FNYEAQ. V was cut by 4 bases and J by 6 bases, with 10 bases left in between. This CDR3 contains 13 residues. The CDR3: CASSSQGCNEQFF. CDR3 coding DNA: TGTGCCAGCAGCTCTCAGGGTTGCAATGAGCAGTTCTTC.

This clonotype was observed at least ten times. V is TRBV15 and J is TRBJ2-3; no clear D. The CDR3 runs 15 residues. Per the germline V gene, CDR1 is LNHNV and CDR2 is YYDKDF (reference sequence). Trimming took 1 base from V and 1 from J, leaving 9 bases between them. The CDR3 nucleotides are TGTGCCACCAGCAGAGCGCTAGGAGGCACAGATACGCAGTATTTT. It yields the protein CATSRALGGTDTQYF.

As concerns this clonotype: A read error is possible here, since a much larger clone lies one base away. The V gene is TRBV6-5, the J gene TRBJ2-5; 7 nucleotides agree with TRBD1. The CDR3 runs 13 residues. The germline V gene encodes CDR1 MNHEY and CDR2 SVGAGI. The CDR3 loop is CAGSRDRKETQYF. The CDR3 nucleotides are TGTGCCGGCAGCCGGGACAGAAAAGAGACCCAGTACTTC.

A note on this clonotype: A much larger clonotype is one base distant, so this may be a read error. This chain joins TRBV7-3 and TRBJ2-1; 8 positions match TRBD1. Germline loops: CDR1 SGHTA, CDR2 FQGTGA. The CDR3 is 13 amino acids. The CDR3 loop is CVSSSGQGHEQFF. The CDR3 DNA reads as TGTGTCAGCAGCTCCGGACAGGGCCATGAGCAGTTCTTC. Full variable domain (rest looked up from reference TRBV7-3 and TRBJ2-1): GAGVSQTPSNKVTEKGKYVELRCDPISGHTALYWYRQSLGQGPEFLIYFQGTGAADDSGLPNDRFFAVRPEGSVSTLKIQRTERGDSAVYLCVSSSGQGHEQFFGPGTRLTVL.

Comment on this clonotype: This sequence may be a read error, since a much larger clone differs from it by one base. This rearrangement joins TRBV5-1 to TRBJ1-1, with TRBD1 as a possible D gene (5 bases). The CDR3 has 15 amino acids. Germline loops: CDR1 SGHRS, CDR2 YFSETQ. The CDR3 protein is CASSWGDVQNTGAFF. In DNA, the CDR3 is TGCGCCAGCAGCTGGGGGGACGTACAGAACACTGGAGCTTTCTTT.

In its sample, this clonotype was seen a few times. CDR3 region: CASSPILGTRVSYEQYF. The DNA of the CDR3 is TGTGCCAGCAGTCCTATACTCGGGACTAGAGTGTCCTACGAGCAGTACTTC. The rearrangement joins TRBV27 to TRBJ2-7; 8 bases map to TRBD2. V was pared by 5 bases and J by 1 base, with 13 bases of the junction left unmatched. The CDR3 sequence is 17 residues long. Germline lookup yields CDR1 MNHEY and CDR2 SMNVEV (reference sequence).

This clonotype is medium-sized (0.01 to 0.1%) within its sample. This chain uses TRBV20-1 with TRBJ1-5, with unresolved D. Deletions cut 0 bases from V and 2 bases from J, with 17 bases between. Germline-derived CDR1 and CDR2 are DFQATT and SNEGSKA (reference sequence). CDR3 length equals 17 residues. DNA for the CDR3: TGCAGTGCTAGAGATCTCCGTGCCGGGAAGGGCAATCAGCCCCAGCATTTT. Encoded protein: CSARDLRAGKGNQPQHF.

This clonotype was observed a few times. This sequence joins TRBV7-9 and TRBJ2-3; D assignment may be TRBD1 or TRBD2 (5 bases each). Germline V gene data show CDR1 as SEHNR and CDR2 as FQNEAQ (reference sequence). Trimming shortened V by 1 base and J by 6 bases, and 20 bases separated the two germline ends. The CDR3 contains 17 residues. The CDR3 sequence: CASSLGDQRGGRDTQYF. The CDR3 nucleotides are TGTGCCAGCAGCTTAGGGGACCAGCGTGGCGGGCGGGATACGCAGTATTTT. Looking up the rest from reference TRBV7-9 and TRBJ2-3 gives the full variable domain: DTGVSQNPRHKITKRGQNVTFRCDPISEHNRLYWYRQTLGQGPEFLTYFQNEAQLEKSRLLSDRFSAERPKGSFSTLEIQRTEQGDSAMYLCASSLGDQRGGRDTQYFGPGTRLTVL.

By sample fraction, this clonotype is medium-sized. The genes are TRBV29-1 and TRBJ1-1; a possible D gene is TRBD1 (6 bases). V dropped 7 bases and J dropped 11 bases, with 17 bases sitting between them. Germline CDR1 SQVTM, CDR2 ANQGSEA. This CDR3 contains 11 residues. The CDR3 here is CSAPQGGTAFF. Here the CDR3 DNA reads TGCAGCGCCCCCCAAGGGGGAACGGCTTTCTTT.

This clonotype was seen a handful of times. CDR3 region: CASRDGQGAEGNTEAFF. CDR3 bases: TGTGCCAGCAGGGACGGACAGGGGGCAGAAGGGAACACTGAAGCTTTCTTT. The rearrangement joins TRBV2 to TRBJ1-1; 11 nucleotides line up with TRBD1. Trimming removed 6 bases from V and 1 base from J; junction bases left unmatched: 10. Germline CDR1 SNHLY, CDR2 FYNNEI. The CDR3 spans 17 residues. The complete variable domain, with remaining parts taken from reference TRBV2 and TRBJ1-1, reads EPEVTQTPSHQVTQMGQEVILRCVPISNHLYFYWYRQILGQKVEFLVSFYNNEISEKSEIFDDQFSVERPDGSNFTLKIRSTKLEDSAMYFCASRDGQGAEGNTEAFFGQGTRLTVV.